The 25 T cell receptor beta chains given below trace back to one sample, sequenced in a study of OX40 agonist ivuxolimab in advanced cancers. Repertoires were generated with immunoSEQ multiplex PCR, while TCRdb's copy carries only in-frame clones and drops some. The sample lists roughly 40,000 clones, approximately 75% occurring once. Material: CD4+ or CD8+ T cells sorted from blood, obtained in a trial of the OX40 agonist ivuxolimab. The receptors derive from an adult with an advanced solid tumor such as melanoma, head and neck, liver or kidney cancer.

In nucleotides, the CDR3 is TGTGCCAGCTCACCAGGTCGCGGGGTCGGAAACACCATATATTTT. Residues: CASSPGRGVGNTIYF. The rearrangement joins TRBV18 to TRBJ1-3, with no clear D. The CDR3 length is 15 residues. Trimming took 2 bases from V and 4 from J, leaving 12 bases between them. Germline-derived CDR1 and CDR2 are KGHSH and LQKENI.

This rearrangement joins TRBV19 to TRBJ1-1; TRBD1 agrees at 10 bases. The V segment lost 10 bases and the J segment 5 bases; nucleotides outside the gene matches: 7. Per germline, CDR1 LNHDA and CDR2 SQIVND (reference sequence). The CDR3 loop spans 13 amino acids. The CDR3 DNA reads TGTGCCACCCTTAGGACAGGGGGGACTGAAGCTTTCTTT. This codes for CATLRTGGTEAFF. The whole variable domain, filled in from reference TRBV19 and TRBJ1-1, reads DGGITQSPKYLFRKEGQNVTLSCEQNLNHDAMYWYRQDPGQGLRLIYYSQIVNDFQKGDIAEGYSVSREKKESFPLTVTSAQKNPTAFYLCATLRTGGTEAFFGQGTRLTVV.

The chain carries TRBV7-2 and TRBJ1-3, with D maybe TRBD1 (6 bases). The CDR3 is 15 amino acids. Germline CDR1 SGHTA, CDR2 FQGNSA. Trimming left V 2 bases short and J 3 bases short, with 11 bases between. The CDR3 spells CASSLRWDIGNTIYF. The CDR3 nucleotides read TGTGCCAGCAGCTTAAGATGGGACATTGGAAACACCATATATTTT. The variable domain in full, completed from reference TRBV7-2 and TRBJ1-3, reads GAGVSQSPSNKVTEKGKDVELRCDPISGHTALYWYRQSLGQGLEFLIYFQGNSAPDKSGLPSDRFSAERTGGSVSTLTIQRTQQEDSAVYLCASSLRWDIGNTIYFGEGSWLTVV.

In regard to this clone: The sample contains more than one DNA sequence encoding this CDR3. This CDR3 reads CASSGWTQYF. DNA for the CDR3: TGTGCCAGCTCGGGATGGACCCAGTACTTC. This chain links TRBV2 with TRBJ2-5; D perhaps matches TRBD2 (5 bases). The CDR3 is 10 residues long. V lost 8 bases and J lost 7, with 8 bases in between. The germline CDR1 and CDR2 sequences are SNHLY and FYNNEI. The whole variable domain, filled in from reference TRBV2 and TRBJ2-5, reads EPEVTQTPSHQVTQMGQEVILRCVPISNHLYFYWYRQILGQKVEFLVSFYNNEISEKSEIFDDQFSVERPDGSNFTLKIRSTKLEDSAMYFCASSGWTQYFGPGTRLLVL.

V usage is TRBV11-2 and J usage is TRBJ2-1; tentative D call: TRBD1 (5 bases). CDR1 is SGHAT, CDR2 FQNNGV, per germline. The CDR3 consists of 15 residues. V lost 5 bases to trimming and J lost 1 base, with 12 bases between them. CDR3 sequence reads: CASSPLGQSYNEQFF. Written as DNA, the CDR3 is TGTGCCAGCAGCCCCCTGGGGCAGTCCTACAATGAGCAGTTCTTC.

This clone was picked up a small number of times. The CDR3 DNA follows: TGCGCCACCCTTCCGGACTCTTACACAGATACGCAGTATTTT. It translates to CATLPDSYTDTQYF. The chain carries TRBV10-2 and TRBJ2-3, with D perhaps matching TRBD2 (5 bases). The CDR3 runs to 14 residues. CDR1 is WSHSY, CDR2 SAAADI, per germline. V dropped 10 bases and J dropped 2 bases, with 16 bases sitting between them.

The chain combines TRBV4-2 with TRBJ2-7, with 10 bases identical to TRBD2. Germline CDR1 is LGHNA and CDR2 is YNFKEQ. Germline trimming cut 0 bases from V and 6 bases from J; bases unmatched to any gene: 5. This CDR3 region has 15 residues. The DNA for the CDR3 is TGTGCCAGCAGCCAAGACCTAGCGGGAGAGGTCGAGCAGTACTTC. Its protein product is CASSQDLAGEVEQYF.

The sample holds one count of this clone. The CDR3 sequence is CASSSRGTNTEAFF. In DNA, the CDR3 is TGTGCCAGCAGCTCCAGGGGGACGAACACTGAAGCTTTCTTT. V and J are TRBV5-6 and TRBJ1-1; 7 bases are shared with TRBD1. The germline gives CDR1 SGHDT, CDR2 YYEEEE. The CDR3 extends over 14 amino acids. Trimming removed 3 bases from V and 1 base from J; junction bases left unmatched: 3.

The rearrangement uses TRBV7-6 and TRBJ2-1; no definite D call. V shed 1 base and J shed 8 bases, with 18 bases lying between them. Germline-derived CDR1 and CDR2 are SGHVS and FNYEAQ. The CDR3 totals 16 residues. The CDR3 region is CASSLGHGSSVDEQFF. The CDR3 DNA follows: TGTGCCAGCAGCTTAGGCCACGGCTCCAGCGTCGATGAGCAGTTCTTC.

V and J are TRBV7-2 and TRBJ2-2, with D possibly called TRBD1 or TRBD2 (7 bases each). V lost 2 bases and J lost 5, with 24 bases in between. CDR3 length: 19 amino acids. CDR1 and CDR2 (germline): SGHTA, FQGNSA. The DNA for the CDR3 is TGTGCCAGCAGCTTAAAGGGGGCTTCGGGGCGGGAGAAGACCGGGGAGCTGTTTTTT. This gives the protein CASSLKGASGREKTGELFF.

The CDR3 sequence: CASSESQETQYF. The CDR3 DNA is TGTGCCAGCAGCGAATCTCAAGAGACCCAGTACTTC. The chain has TRBV9 and TRBJ2-5, with D uncertain. V lost 3 bases and J lost 2, with 5 bases in between. Germline V CDR1 and CDR2: SGDLS, YYNGEE. The CDR3 extends over 12 amino acids.

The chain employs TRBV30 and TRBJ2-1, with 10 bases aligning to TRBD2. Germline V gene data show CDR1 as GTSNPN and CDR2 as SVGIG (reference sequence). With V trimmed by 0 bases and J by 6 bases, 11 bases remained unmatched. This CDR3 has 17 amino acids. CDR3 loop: CAWSVVWGLAGVNEQFF. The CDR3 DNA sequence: TGTGCCTGGAGTGTCGTGTGGGGTCTAGCGGGAGTCAATGAGCAGTTCTTC.

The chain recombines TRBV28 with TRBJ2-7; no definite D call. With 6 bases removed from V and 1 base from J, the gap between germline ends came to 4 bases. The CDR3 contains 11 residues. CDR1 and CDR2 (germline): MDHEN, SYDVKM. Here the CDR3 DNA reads TGTGCCAGCAGGCGGTCCTACGAGCAGTACTTC. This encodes CASRRSYEQYF.

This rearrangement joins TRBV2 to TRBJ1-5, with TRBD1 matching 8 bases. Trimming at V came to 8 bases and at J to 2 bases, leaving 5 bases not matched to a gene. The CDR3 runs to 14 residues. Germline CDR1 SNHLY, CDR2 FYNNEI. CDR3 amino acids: CASYDRGGNQPQHF. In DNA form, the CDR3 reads TGTGCCAGCTATGACAGGGGTGGCAATCAGCCCCAGCATTTT.

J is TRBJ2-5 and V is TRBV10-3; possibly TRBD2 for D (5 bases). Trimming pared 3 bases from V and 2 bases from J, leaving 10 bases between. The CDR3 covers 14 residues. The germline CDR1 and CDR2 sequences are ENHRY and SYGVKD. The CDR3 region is CAISDPGIQETQYF. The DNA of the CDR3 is TGTGCCATCAGTGATCCCGGGATACAAGAGACCCAGTACTTC.

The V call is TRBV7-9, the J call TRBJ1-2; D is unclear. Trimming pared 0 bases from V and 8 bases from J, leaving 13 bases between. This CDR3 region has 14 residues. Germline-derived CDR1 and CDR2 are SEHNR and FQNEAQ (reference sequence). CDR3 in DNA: TGTGCCAGCAGCTTAGCCCGGGAGGCTGGCGGCTACACCTTC. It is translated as CASSLAREAGGYTF.

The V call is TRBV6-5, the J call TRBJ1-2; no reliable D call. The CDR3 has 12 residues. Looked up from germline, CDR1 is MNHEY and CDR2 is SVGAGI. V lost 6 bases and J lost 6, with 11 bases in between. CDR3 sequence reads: CASRSQVDGYTF. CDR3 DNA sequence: TGTGCCAGCAGGTCCCAGGTGGATGGCTACACCTTC.

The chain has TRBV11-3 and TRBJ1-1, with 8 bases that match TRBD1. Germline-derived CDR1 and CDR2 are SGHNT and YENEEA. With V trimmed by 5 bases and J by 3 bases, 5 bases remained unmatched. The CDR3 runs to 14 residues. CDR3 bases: TGTGCCAGCAGCGGTCGGACAGGGTACACTGAAGCTTTCTTT. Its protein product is CASSGRTGYTEAFF.

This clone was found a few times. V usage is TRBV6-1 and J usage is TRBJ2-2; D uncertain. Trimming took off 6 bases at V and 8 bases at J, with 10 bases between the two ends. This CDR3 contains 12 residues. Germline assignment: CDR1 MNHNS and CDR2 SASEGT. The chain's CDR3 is CASRAKGGELFF. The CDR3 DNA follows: TGTGCCAGCAGGGCGAAAGGAGGGGAGCTGTTTTTT.

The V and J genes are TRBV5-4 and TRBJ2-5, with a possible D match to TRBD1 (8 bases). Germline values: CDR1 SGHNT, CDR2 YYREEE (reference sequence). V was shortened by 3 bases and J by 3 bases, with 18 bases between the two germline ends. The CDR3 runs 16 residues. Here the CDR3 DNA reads TGTGCCAGCAGCTCACAGGGGGGAGGGGGCAAAGAGACCCAGTACTTC. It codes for CASSSQGGGGKETQYF.

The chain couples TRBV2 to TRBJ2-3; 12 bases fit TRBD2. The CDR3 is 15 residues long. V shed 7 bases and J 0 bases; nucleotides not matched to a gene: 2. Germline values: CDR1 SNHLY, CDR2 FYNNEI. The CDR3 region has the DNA TGTGCCAGCACCGGGACTAGCGGGAGCACAGATACGCAGTATTTT. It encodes CASTGTSGSTDTQYF.

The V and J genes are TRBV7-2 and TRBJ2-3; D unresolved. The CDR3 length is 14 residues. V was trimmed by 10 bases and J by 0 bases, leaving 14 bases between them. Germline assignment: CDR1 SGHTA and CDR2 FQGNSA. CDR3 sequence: CATFTTSSTDTQYF. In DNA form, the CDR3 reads TGTGCCACCTTCACGACGTCCAGCACAGATACGCAGTATTTT. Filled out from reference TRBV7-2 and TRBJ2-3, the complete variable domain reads GAGVSQSPSNKVTEKGKDVELRCDPISGHTALYWYRQSLGQGLEFLIYFQGNSAPDKSGLPSDRFSAERTGGSVSTLTIQRTQQEDSAVYLCATFTTSSTDTQYFGPGTRLTVL.

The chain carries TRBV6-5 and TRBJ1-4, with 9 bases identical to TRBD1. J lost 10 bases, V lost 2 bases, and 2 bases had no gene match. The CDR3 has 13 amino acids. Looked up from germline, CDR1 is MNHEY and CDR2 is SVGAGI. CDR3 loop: CASSYGQGRKLFF. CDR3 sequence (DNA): TGTGCCAGCAGTTACGGACAGGGGAGAAAACTGTTTTTT.

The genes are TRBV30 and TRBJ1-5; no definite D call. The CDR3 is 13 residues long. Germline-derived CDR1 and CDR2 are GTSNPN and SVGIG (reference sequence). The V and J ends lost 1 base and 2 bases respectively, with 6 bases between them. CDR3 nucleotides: TGTGCCTGGAGTGCCCAGGGCAATCAGCCCCAGCATTTT. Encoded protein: CAWSAQGNQPQHF.

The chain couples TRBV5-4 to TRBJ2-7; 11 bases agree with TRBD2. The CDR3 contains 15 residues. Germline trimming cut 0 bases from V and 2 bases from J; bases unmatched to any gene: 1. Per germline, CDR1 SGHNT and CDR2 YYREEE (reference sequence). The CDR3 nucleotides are TGTGCCAGCAGCTTGGAACTAGCGGGGGCCTACGAGCAGTACTTC. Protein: CASSLELAGAYEQYF.